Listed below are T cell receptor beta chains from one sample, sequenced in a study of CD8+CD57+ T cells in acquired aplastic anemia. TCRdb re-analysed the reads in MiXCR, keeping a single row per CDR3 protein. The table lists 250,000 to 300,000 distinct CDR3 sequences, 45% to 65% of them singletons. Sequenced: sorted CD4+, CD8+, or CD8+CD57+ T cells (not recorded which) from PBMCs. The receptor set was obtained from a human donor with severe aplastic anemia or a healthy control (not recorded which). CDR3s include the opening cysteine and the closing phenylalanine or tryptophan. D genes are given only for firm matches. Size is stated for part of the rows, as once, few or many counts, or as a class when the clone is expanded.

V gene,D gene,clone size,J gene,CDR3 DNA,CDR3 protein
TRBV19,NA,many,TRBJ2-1,TGTGCCAGTAAGAAGGAGGTTTCCTCCTACAATGAGCAGTTCTTC,CASKKEVSSYNEQFF
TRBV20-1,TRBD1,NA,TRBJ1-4,TGCAGTGCTAGAAGACAGGGGGTGGTTGAAAAACTGTTTTTT,CSARRQGVVEKLFF
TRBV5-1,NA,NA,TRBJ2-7,TGCGCCAGCAGCCTCCTATCGGGTACCTACGAGCAGTACTTC,CASSLLSGTYEQYF
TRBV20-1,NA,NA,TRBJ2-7,TGCAGTGCTAGCGACACACGGGTCTACGAGCAGTACTTC,CSASDTRVYEQYF
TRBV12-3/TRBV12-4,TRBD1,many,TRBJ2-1,TGTGCCAGCAGTTTCAAGGACAGGGGGAGCGATGAGCAGTTCTTC,CASSFKDRGSDEQFF
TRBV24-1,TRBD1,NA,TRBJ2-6,TGTGCCACCAGTGATGGGACAGTTACCGGGGCCAACGTCCTGACTTTC,CATSDGTVTGANVLTF
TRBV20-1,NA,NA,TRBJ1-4,TGCAGTGCTAGATTGTATGAAAAACTGTCTTTT,CSARLYEKLSF
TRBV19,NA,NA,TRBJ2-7,TGTGCCAGTAGTGTGTCGCAGGGCCTAGGCGAGCAGTACTTC,CASSVSQGLGEQYF
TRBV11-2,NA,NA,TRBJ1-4,TGTGCCAGCAGCTTAGCCGGGGGTGGAGAAAAACTGTTTTTT,CASSLAGGGEKLFF
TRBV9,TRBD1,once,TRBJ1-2,TGTGCCAGCAGCGCGACAGGGATGGGCTATGGCTACACCTTC,CASSATGMGYGYTF
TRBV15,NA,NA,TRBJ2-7,TGTGCCACCAGCAGAGATCTAACCTACGAGCAGTACTTC,CATSRDLTYEQYF
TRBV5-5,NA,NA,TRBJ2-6,TGTGCCAGCAGCTTGGGACAGCCGAACACTGAAGCTTTC,CASSLGQPNTEAF
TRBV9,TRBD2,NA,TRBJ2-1,TGTGCCAGCAGCGTAGCGGGACTAGCGGGAGGCGGGAGGAACAATGAGCAGTTCTTC,CASSVAGLAGGGRNNEQFF
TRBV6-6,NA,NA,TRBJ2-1,TGTGCCAGCAGTTACGGGGCGGGGAAGGTTGAGCAGTTCTTC,CASSYGAGKVEQFF
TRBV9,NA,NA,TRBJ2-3,TGTGCCAGCAGCGTGGAAGGGCATACGCAGTATTTT,CASSVEGHTQYF
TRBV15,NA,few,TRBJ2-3,TGTGCCACCAGGGGCGGTAGCACAGATACGCAGTATTTT,CATRGGSTDTQYF
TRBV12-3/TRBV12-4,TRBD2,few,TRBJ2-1,TGTGCCAGCAGTTTGGGTAGCGGGGGGTACAATGAGCAGTTCTTC,CASSLGSGGYNEQFF
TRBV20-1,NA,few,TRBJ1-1,TGCAGTGCTAGAGTTTTCCCTGAAGCTTTCTTT,CSARVFPEAFF
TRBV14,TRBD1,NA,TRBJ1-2,TGTGCCAGCAGCCCGACAGGGATGGATGGCTACACCTTC,CASSPTGMDGYTF
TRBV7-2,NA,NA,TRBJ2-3,TGTGCCAGCAGCTTAGTCCTCGGGAGTCCGCCAGATACGCAGTATTTT,CASSLVLGSPPDTQYF
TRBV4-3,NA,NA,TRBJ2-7,TGCGCCAGCAGCCAAGAGGCGAGTGTCTCCCCCTACGAGCAGTACTTC,CASSQEASVSPYEQYF
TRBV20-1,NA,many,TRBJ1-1,TGCAGTGCTACGGGGGGGCACACTGAAGCTTTCTTT,CSATGGHTEAFF
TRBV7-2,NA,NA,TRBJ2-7,TGTGCCAGCAGCAAGCAGAACGCGGCAACCTACGAGCAGTACTTC,CASSKQNAATYEQYF
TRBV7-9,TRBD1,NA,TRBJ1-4,TGTGCCAGCAGCCTGGGACAGGGATGGGAGGAAAAACTGTTTTTT,CASSLGQGWEEKLFF
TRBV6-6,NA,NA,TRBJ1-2,TGTGCCAGCAGCCCCCGAGTCCGAGCTAACTATGGCTACACCTTC,CASSPRVRANYGYTF
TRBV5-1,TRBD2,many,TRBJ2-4,TGCGCCAGCAAGCTTGAGCTAGCGGGGGGGTCCTCTGACGGCAAAAACATTCAGTACTTC,CASKLELAGGSSDGKNIQYF
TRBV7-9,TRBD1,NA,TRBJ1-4,TGTGCCAGCAGCGCCGACAGGGAGGCTAATGAAGAACTGTTTTTT,CASSADREANEELFF
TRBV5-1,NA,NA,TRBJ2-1,TGCGCCAGCAGCTTGGTGGACAGATACAATGAGCAGTTCTTC,CASSLVDRYNEQFF
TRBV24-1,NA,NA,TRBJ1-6,TGTGCCACCAGTGATATAGGGGATAATTCACCCCTCCACTTT,CATSDIGDNSPLHF
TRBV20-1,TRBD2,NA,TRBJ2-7,TGCAGTGCTAAACCCGGGACTACATACTACGAGCAGTACTTC,CSAKPGTTYYEQYF
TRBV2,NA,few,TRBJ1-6,TGTGCCAGCAGTGAGCACCCTCGGCCGGTTTGGAATTCACCCCTCCACTTT,CASSEHPRPVWNSPLHF
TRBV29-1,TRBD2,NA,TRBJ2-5,TGCAGCGTTGCCTTCAGACTAGCGGGGGAAGGAGAGACCCAGTACTTC,CSVAFRLAGEGETQYF